The TCR beta chain described here comes from a study of control samples from healthy donors and cancer patients. The sample holds one count of this clone. Trimming took 11 bases from V and 5 from J, leaving 15 bases between them. The CDR3 is made up of 12 amino acids. Germline V gives CDR1 SGHAT, CDR2 FQNNGV. Profiled with immunoSEQ multiplex PCR; TCRdb holds only in-frame clones, not every one. Of 100,000 to 150,000 clones listed, over 80% are singletons. This receptor was identified in an elderly man with head and neck cancer. This rearrangement joins TRBV11-2 to TRBJ1-2; a weak D match, TRBD1 (5 bases). Sequencing was done on a sample of PBMCs. The CDR3 bases are TGTGCCTGGGGAAGGGGCCTTTATGGCTACACCTTC. Its protein product is CAWGRGLYGYTF.